These T cell receptor beta chains were read from a single sample in a study of shared clonotypes between healthy human individuals. Some clones are missing from TCRdb's copy, which holds only in-frame ones; the method was immunoSEQ multiplex PCR. This table has some 490,000 clones, over 75% appearing once. The specimen sequenced was PBMCs. The receptors come from a woman aged 40 to 50 in good health. Some clones in this sample may be carry-over from other donors' samples. Each CDR3 is given with its conserved first and last residue. The D gene is left open where the match is weak. The size of a clone is reported for some rows only, either as once, few or many, or as a class for expanded clones.

j_call v_call d_call clone_size cdr3_nt cdr3_aa
TRBJ1-4 TRBV7-8 TRBD1 . TGTGCCAGCAGTCCGACAGGGTTTGGTGAAAAACTGTTTTTT CASSPTGFGEKLFF
TRBJ1-5 TRBV27 . . TGTGCCAGCAGTTCAGAAGGGGGAGGCAATCAGCCCCAGCATTTT CASSSEGGGNQPQHF
TRBJ2-1 TRBV10-3 TRBD2 . TGTGCCACCTGCCTTGGGACTAGCGGGGACAATGAGCAGTTCTTC CATCLGTSGDNEQFF
TRBJ2-2 TRBV7-8 . . TGTGCCAGCACCCGACCCACCGGGGAGCTGTTTTTT CASTRPTGELFF
TRBJ2-1 TRBV9 . . TGTGCCAGCAGCGGCCCCCCAAATCAGTACAGCTCCTACAATGAGCAGTTCTTC CASSGPPNQYSSYNEQFF
TRBJ2-3 TRBV6-1 . . TGTGCCTGCTCTCAGGGTGGCTGGACAGATACGCAGTATTTT CACSQGGWTDTQYF
TRBJ2-2 TRBV7-8 TRBD2 many TGTGCCAGCAGCCTGGCGCTAGCGGGAGACTCTCGCGGGGAGCTGTTTTTT CASSLALAGDSRGELFF
TRBJ2-1 TRBV14 . . TGTGCCAGCCGCGCAGGCAACAATGAGCAGTTCTTC CASRAGNNEQFF
TRBJ2-5 TRBV7-9 . . TGTGCCAGCAGTCGATCCCCGGGGCGGGATTTGGAGACCCAGTACTTC CASSRSPGRDLETQYF
TRBJ2-7 TRBV28 TRBD1 many TGTGCCAGCGGACAGGGGGCTTTCCACCCCTACGAGCAGTACTTC CASGQGAFHPYEQYF
TRBJ1-1 TRBV28 . . TGTGCCAGCGGGAACACTGAAGCTTTCTTT CASGNTEAFF
TRBJ1-1 TRBV30 . . TGTGCCTGGAGTCCAGACCCGAACACTGAAGCTTTCTTT CAWSPDPNTEAFF
TRBJ2-2 TRBV19 TRBD2 . TGTGCCAGTAGTATGGGCGGGAGGGCCGGCGGGGAGCTGTTTTTT CASSMGGRAGGELFF
TRBJ2-7 TRBV18 TRBD1 . TGTGCCAGCTCACCCCGGGACAGGGACAACGAGCAGTACTTC CASSPRDRDNEQYF
TRBJ2-7 TRBV29-1 TRBD1 . TGCAGCGTTATTGGACAGGGTTATTATGAGCAGTACTTC CSVIGQGYYEQYF
TRBJ2-3 TRBV29-1 TRBD2 . TGCAGCGTGGCTAGCGGGAGGATAGATACGCAGTATTTT CSVASGRIDTQYF
TRBJ1-1 TRBV6-1 TRBD1 . TGTGCCAGCGGCGACAGGGTAACCGAAGCTTTCTTT CASGDRVTEAFF
TRBJ2-3 TRBV6-6 . . TGTGCCAGCAGTTACGAAGGGCTGCCTAGCACAGATACGCAGTATTTT CASSYEGLPSTDTQYF
TRBJ1-3 TRBV10-3 TRBD1 . TGTGCCATCAGTGAGGACGGGACAGACACCATATATTTT CAISEDGTDTIYF
TRBJ2-1 TRBV5-1 TRBD2 . TGCGCCAGCAGCTTGGCCTTTAGCGGGAGGGCCACCAATGAGCAGTTCTTC CASSLAFSGRATNEQFF
TRBJ1-5 TRBV4-1 . . TGCGCCAGCAGCGAGATGTCTCTGGGAGTCTGGGCTCAGCCCCAGCATTTT CASSEMSLGVWAQPQHF
TRBJ2-1 TRBV18 . . TGTGCCAGCTCACTGAAGTCAGGGAGCTCCTACAATGAGCAGTTCTTC CASSLKSGSSYNEQFF
TRBJ2-5 TRBV11-2 TRBD2 . TGTGCCAGCAGCTTAACTAGCGGGAGTGAGACCCAGTACTTC CASSLTSGSETQYF
TRBJ2-2 TRBV19 TRBD1 . TGTGCCAGTAAGGCTCGGACAGGGAACACCGGGGAGCTGTTTTTT CASKARTGNTGELFF
TRBJ2-7 TRBV25-1 . . TGTGCCAGCAGTGAATACGGGGGATCCTACGAGCAGTACTTC CASSEYGGSYEQYF
TRBJ2-1 TRBV11-2 TRBD2 few TGTGCCAGCAGCTCCTGGGGCGGGAGCGGGGGCGATGAGCAGTTCTTC CASSSWGGSGGDEQFF
TRBJ2-3 TRBV4-2 . few TGTGCCAGCAGCCAAGATCGGTTATCGGATACGCAGTATTTT CASSQDRLSDTQYF
TRBJ1-2 TRBV18 . . TGTGCCAGCTCGGAGACTAACTATGGCTACACCTTC CASSETNYGYTF
TRBJ1-5 TRBV28 . . TGTGCCAGCAGTTTATCCAACGAAAACAGGGTTATTCAGCCCCAGCATTTT CASSLSNENRVIQPQHF
TRBJ1-4 TRBV28 . once TGTGCCAGCAGCCCGCCGGGGGGACGGGAAAAACTGTTTTTT CASSPPGGREKLFF
TRBJ2-1 TRBV4-1 . . TGCGCCAGCAGCCAATTATCAGGGGGACTAAGTGAGCAGTTCTTC CASSQLSGGLSEQFF
TRBJ2-2 TRBV2 . . TGTGCCAGCAGTGACTCTAGGTCGGTTGGGGAGCTGTTTTTT CASSDSRSVGELFF
TRBJ2-7 TRBV5-1 . . TGCGCCAGCAGCCTTCTCCAAGTTTCTGAGCAGTACTTC CASSLLQVSEQYF
TRBJ2-7 TRBV6-1 TRBD1 . TGTGCCAGCAGTGAAGTGACAGGGTCCCCCTACGAGCAGTACTTC CASSEVTGSPYEQYF